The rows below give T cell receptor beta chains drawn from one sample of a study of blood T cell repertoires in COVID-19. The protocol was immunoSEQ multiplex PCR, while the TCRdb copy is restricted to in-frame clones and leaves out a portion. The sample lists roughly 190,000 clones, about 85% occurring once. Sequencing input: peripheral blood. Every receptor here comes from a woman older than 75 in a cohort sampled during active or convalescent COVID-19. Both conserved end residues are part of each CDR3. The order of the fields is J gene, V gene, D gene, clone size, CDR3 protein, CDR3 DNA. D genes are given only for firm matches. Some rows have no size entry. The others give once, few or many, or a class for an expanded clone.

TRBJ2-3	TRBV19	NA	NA	CASSAQSTDTQYF	TGTGCCAGTAGTGCGCAAAGCACAGATACGCAGTATTTT
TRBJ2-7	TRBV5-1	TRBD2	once	CASSLVASGLYEQYF	TGCGCCAGCAGCTTGGTGGCTAGCGGACTATACGAGCAGTACTTC
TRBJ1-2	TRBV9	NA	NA	CASRPASANYGYTF	TGTGCCAGCAGACCAGCGTCAGCTAACTATGGCTACACCTTC
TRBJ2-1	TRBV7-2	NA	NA	CASSLALGSGNEQFF	TGTGCCAGCAGCTTAGCGCTCGGGTCTGGCAATGAGCAGTTCTTC
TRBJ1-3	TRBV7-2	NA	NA	CASSARGGGPDTIYF	TGTGCCAGCAGCGCCCGAGGCGGGGGGCCAGACACCATATATTTT
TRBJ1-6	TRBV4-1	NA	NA	CASSQHLNPRYNSPLHF	TGCGCCAGCAGCCAACACCTTAACCCGAGGTATAATTCACCCCTCCACTTT
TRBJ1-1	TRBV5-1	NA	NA	CASSLPLDRNTEAFF	TGCGCCAGCAGCTTGCCCTTGGACAGGAACACTGAAGCTTTCTTT
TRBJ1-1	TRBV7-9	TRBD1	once	CASSPRTGYGPEAFF	TGTGCCAGCAGTCCAAGGACAGGGTATGGCCCTGAAGCTTTCTTT
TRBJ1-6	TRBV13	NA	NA	CASSLRLRGRWNSPLHF	TGTGCCAGCAGCTTAAGGCTCAGGGGTAGATGGAATTCACCCCTCCACTTT
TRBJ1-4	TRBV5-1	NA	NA	CASSSPPGGGREKLFF	TGCGCCAGCAGCTCCCCCCCGGGCGGGGGTAGAGAAAAACTGTTTTTT
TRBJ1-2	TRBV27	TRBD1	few	CASSLGQGKGYTF	TGTGCCAGCAGTTTAGGACAGGGTAAGGGCTACACCTTC
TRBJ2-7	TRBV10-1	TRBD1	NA	CASSDPGTGHYEQYF	TGCGCCAGCAGTGACCCCGGGACAGGTCACTACGAGCAGTACTTC
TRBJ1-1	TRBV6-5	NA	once	CASSYRGSDIAFF	TGTGCCAGCAGTTACAGGGGCTCCGATATTGCTTTCTTT
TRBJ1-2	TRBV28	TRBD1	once	CASSLLTGGAGYTF	TGTGCCAGCAGTTTATTGACAGGGGGCGCGGGCTACACCTTC
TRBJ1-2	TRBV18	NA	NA	CASSRNTGTNYGYTF	TGTGCCAGCTCGCGGAACACTGGTACTAACTATGGCTACACCTTC
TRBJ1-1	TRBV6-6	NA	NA	CASSYGSAPTEAFF	TGTGCCAGCAGTTACGGTAGCGCGCCCACTGAAGCTTTCTTT
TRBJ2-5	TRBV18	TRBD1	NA	CASSPNTGGVQETQYF	TGTGCCAGCTCACCAAACACAGGGGGCGTTCAGGAGACCCAGTACTTC
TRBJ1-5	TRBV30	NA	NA	CAWSQTTGIFRQPQHF	TGTGCCTGGAGCCAGACAACAGGGATTTTTCGACAGCCCCAGCATTTT
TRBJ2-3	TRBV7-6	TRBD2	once	CASLRTSGITDTQYF	TGTGCCAGCTTGCGGACTAGCGGGATCACAGATACGCAGTATTTT
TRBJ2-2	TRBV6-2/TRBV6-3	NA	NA	CASSYFDYKTGELFF	TGTGCCAGCAGTTACTTCGATTACAAAACCGGGGAGCTGTTTTTT
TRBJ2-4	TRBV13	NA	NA	CASSLRLAKNIQYF	TGTGCCAGCAGCCTACGTCTAGCCAAAAACATTCAGTACTTC
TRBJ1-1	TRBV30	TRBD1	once	CAWSPKPGQKNTEAFF	TGTGCCTGGAGTCCTAAACCGGGACAGAAGAACACTGAAGCTTTCTTT
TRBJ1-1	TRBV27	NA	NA	CASSFSTGNTEAFF	TGTGCCAGCAGTTTTTCGACAGGGAACACTGAAGCTTTCTTT
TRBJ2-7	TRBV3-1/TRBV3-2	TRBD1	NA	CASTLNWGQSYEQYF	TGTGCCAGCACCTTAAACTGGGGACAGTCCTACGAGCAGTACTTC
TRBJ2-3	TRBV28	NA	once	CASSLLSLRDTQYF	TGTGCCAGCAGTTTATTGTCCCTGAGAGATACGCAGTATTTT
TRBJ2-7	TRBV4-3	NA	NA	CASSQDLAGVTISYEQYF	TGCGCCAGCAGCCAAGATTTGGCAGGGGTGACTATCTCCTACGAGCAGTACTTC
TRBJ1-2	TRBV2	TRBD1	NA	CASSEPGQTYGYTF	TGTGCCAGCAGCGAGCCGGGACAGACTTATGGCTACACCTTC
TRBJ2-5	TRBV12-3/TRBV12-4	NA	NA	CASRGDRETQYF	TGTGCCAGCAGGGGCGATAGGGAGACCCAGTACTTC
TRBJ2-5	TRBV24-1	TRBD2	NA	CATSDALAGETQYF	TGTGCCACCAGTGATGCTCTAGCGGGAGAGACCCAGTACTTC
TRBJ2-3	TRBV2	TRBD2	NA	CASITELAGGPQAQYF	TGTGCCAGCATAACTGAGCTAGCGGGGGGGCCTCAGGCGCAGTATTTT
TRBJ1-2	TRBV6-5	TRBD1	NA	CASRLLPDRDYGYTF	TGTGCCAGCCGACTACTCCCGGACAGGGACTATGGCTACACCTTC
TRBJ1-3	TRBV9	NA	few	CASSVTAGAFGNTIYF	TGTGCCAGCAGCGTGACCGCAGGGGCCTTTGGAAACACCATATATTTT
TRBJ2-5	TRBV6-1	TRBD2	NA	CASSEVFGSGVQETQYF	TGTGCCAGCAGTGAAGTGTTCGGTAGCGGGGTCCAAGAGACCCAGTACTTC
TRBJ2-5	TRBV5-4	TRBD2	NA	CASSGGTSGRRETQYF	TGTGCCAGCAGCGGGGGGACTAGCGGGAGAAGGGAGACCCAGTACTTC
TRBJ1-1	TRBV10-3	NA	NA	CAISESKGMGTEAFF	TGTGCCATCAGTGAGTCTAAGGGGATGGGCACTGAAGCTTTCTTT
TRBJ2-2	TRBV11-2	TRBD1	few	CASSKTGVGLGELFF	TGTGCCAGCAGCAAGACAGGGGTTGGGCTCGGGGAGCTGTTTTTT
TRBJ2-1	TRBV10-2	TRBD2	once	CASSESDRLGLADNEQFF	TGCGCCAGCAGTGAGTCGGACAGACTTGGACTAGCGGACAATGAGCAGTTCTTC
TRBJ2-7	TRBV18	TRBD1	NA	CASTEGAQREQYF	TGTGCCAGCACAGAGGGGGCCCAGCGCGAGCAGTACTTC
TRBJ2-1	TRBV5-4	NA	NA	CASSLGSGFSYNEQFF	TGTGCCAGCAGCCTTGGCAGCGGGTTCTCCTACAATGAGCAGTTCTTC
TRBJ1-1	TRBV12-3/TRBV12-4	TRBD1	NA	CASSLATGSRAFF	TGTGCCAGCAGTTTAGCGACAGGGTCTAGAGCTTTCTTT
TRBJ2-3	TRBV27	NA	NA	CASSLHRGTDTQYF	TGTGCCAGCAGTTTACACAGAGGCACAGATACGCAGTATTTT
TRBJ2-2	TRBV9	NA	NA	CASSAEGILNTGELFF	TGTGCCAGCAGCGCGGAGGGGATCCTGAACACCGGGGAGCTGTTTTTT
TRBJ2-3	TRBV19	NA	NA	CASSIRGAGQYIIDTQYF	TGTGCCAGTAGTATAAGGGGTGCGGGACAGTATATCATAGATACGCAGTATTTT
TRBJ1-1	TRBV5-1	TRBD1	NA	CASSVGQDRVAFF	TGCGCCAGCAGCGTGGGACAGGACAGGGTGGCTTTCTTT
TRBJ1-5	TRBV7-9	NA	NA	CASSLGTFSPLNQPQHF	TGTGCCAGCAGCTTAGGGACATTCAGCCCCCTCAATCAGCCCCAGCATTTT
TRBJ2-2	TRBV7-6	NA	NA	CASSSGHNTGELFF	TGTGCCAGCAGCTCGGGACACAACACCGGGGAGCTGTTTTTT
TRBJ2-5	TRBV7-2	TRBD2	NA	CASSFGSGGEETQYF	TGTGCCAGCAGCTTTGGTAGCGGGGGAGAAGAGACCCAGTACTTC
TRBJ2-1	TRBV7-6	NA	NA	CASSSYLEGEQFF	TGTGCCAGCAGCTCTTACCTAGAGGGTGAGCAGTTCTTC
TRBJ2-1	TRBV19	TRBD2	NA	CASRRRVLAEESSYNEQFF	TGTGCCAGTAGGCGACGAGTCCTAGCGGAAGAGAGCTCCTACAATGAGCAGTTCTTC
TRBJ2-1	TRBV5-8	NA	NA	CASSYSSREGQFF	TGTGCCAGCAGCTATTCCTCCAGGGAAGGGCAGTTCTTC
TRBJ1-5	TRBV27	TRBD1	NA	CASATTGGLRQPQHF	TGTGCCAGCGCCACGACAGGGGGCCTTCGTCAGCCCCAGCATTTT
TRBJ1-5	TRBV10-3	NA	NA	CAISESGGQPQHF	TGTGCCATCAGTGAGTCAGGGGGACAGCCCCAGCATTTT
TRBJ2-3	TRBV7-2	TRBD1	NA	CASSFRTGDTQYF	TGTGCCAGCAGCTTTCGGACAGGGGATACGCAGTATTTT
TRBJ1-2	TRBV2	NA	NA	CASSVFRAPIYGYTF	TGTGCCAGCAGTGTGTTCAGGGCCCCAATCTATGGCTACACCTTC